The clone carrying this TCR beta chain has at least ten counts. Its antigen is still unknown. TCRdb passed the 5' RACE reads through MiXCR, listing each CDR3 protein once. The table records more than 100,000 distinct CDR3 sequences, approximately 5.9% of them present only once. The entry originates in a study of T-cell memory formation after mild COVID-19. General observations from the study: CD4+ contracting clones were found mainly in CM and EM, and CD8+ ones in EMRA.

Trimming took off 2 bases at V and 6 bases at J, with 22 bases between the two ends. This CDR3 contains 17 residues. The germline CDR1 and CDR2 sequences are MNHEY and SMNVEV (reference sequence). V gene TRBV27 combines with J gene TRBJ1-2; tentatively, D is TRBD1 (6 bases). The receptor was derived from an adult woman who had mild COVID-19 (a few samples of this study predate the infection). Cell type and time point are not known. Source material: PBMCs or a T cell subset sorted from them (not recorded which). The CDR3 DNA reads TGTGCCAGCAGTTTAATATTTCGTGGGGGGCCAGGGCATGGCTACACCTTC. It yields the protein CASSLIFRGGPGHGYTF.